These 28 T cell receptor beta chains came from one sample sequenced in a study of blood T cells in healthy people across ages. Through a sample-barcoded 5' primer and a J-beta primer mix, a second PCR was run for 7 to 11 cycles. TCRdb recomputed calls from the 5' RACE reads with MiXCR, one row per CDR3 protein. The sample lists some 890,000 distinct CDR3 sequences; roughly 29% were seen once. The data also belong to a second study, concerning T cells of mothers and their children.

The sample consisted of blood. Source of these receptors: a woman aged 40 to 50 in good health.

The gene calls are TRBV28 and TRBJ1-2; possibly TRBD1 for D (6 bases). The germline V gene encodes CDR1 MDHEN and CDR2 SYDVKM. The CDR3 loop spans 14 amino acids. V lost 5 bases, J lost 2 bases, and 12 bases lay in between. CDR3 sequence: CASSSGQPNYGYTF. CDR3 DNA sequence: TGTGCCAGCAGTAGTGGACAGCCCAACTATGGCTACACCTTC.

This clonotype was recorded a few times. V usage is TRBV20-1 and J usage is TRBJ1-3; D call uncertain. The ends were cut back, 4 bases at V and 4 bases at J, with 14 bases in the middle. CDR1 is DFQATT and CDR2 is SNEGSKA in the germline V gene (reference sequence). The CDR3 extends over 14 amino acids. The CDR3 here is CSATYRGSGNTIYF. CDR3 coding DNA: TGCAGTGCTACCTACCGGGGTTCGGGAAACACCATATATTTT.

The gene calls are TRBV4-2 and TRBJ2-4; the D is unclear. The J call may be mistaken, given a closer DNA end match to TRBJ2-5. The CDR3 is made up of 14 amino acids. CDR1 and CDR2 from the germline V gene are LGHNA and YNFKEQ. The CDR3 region has the DNA TGTGCCAGCAGCCAAGAAAGGCGCCAAGAGACCCAGTACTTC. Protein product: CASSQERRQETQYF.

This clonotype was seen many times. The rearrangement uses TRBV7-9 and TRBJ1-2; tentatively, D is TRBD1 (5 bases). There are 14 residues in the CDR3. The germline gives CDR1 SEHNR, CDR2 FQNEAQ (reference sequence). With 5 bases removed from V and 4 bases from J, the gap between germline ends came to 14 bases. CDR3 loop: CASSQDSGGYGYTF. For the CDR3, the DNA is TGTGCCAGCAGCCAAGACAGCGGCGGCTATGGCTACACCTTC.

This clonotype was recorded once. Because the CDR3 is missing its conserved closing phenylalanine or tryptophan, this is likely a read error. The rearrangement joins TRBV29-1 to TRBJ1-2, with D unresolved. There are 14 residues in the CDR3. The germline V gene has CDR1 SQVTM and CDR2 ANQGSEA. Trimming cost V 4 bases and J 7 bases, with 19 bases left between them. CDR3 nucleotide sequence: TGCAGCGTTGGCCTGAGTAAGGGAGAGGGTGGCTACACCTCC. Encoded protein: CSVGLSKGEGGYTS.

This clonotype was detected many times. The chain is built from TRBV12-3 or TRBV12-4 and TRBJ2-5; D is uncertain. Trimming removed 6 bases from V and 11 bases from J, with 25 bases in between. The CDR3 covers 15 residues. CDR3 nucleotides: TGTGCCAGCAGCAGATGGGAATCAGAGATGCCAGAGCAGTACTTC. Amino acids: CASSRWESEMPEQYF.

This clonotype was seen only a few times. The J gene is TRBJ1-2, the V gene TRBV7-2; D remains ambiguous. V was cut by 2 bases and J by 4 bases, with 11 bases left in between. Germline values: CDR1 SGHTA, CDR2 FQGNSA. The CDR3 loop spans 14 amino acids. Here the CDR3 reads CASSLYGEGYGYTF. The CDR3, as DNA: TGTGCCAGCAGCTTATATGGTGAAGGCTATGGCTACACCTTC. Full variable domain (missing parts from reference TRBV7-2 and TRBJ1-2): GAGVSQSPSNKVTEKGKDVELRCDPISGHTALYWYRQSLGQGLEFLIYFQGNSAPDKSGLPSDRFSAERTGGSVSTLTIQRTQQEDSAVYLCASSLYGEGYGYTFGSGTRLTVV.

This clonotype was counted at least ten times. The V gene is TRBV2, the J gene TRBJ1-2; the D gene is possibly TRBD1 (6 bases). The length of the CDR3 is 13 residues. Trimming left V 5 bases short and J 6 bases short, with 13 bases between. Germline lookup yields CDR1 SNHLY and CDR2 FYNNEI. The CDR3 bases are TGTGCCAGCAGTTCACAGGGATTACATGGCTACACCTTC. Translation: CASSSQGLHGYTF. The complete variable domain, with remaining parts taken from reference TRBV2 and TRBJ1-2, reads EPEVTQTPSHQVTQMGQEVILRCVPISNHLYFYWYRQILGQKVEFLVSFYNNEISEKSEIFDDQFSVERPDGSNFTLKIRSTKLEDSAMYFCASSSQGLHGYTFGSGTRLTVV.

Notes on this clonotype: Given a much more abundant clone one base away, this may be a read error. CDR3 region: CASSAQDPNQPQHF. In DNA, the CDR3 is TGCGCCAGCAGCGCACAGGACCCCAATCAGCCCCAGCATTTT. V usage is TRBV5-1 and J usage is TRBJ1-5; the D gene is possibly TRBD1 (5 bases). The V gene's germline CDR1 is SGHRS and CDR2 YFSETQ. The CDR3 is made up of 14 amino acids. Trimming stripped 4 bases from V and 3 bases from J, with 11 bases between.

The chain employs TRBV20-1 and TRBJ2-5; D might be TRBD1 or TRBD2, each matching 5 bases. Trimming took 5 bases from V and 5 from J, leaving 15 bases between them. The length of the CDR3 is 13 residues. Germline V gives CDR1 DFQATT, CDR2 SNEGSKA (reference sequence). The CDR3 reads CSALLTRGETQYF. The CDR3 DNA reads as TGCAGTGCTCTACTTACTAGGGGCGAGACCCAGTACTTC.

This sequence joins TRBV30 and TRBJ2-7, with 8 bases that match TRBD1. The CDR3 totals 13 residues. V lost 4 bases and J lost 4; bases outside the gene matches: 6. The germline gives CDR1 GTSNPN, CDR2 SVGIG (reference sequence). Here the CDR3 reads CAWTGTGVYEQYF. The DNA for the CDR3 is TGTGCCTGGACCGGGACAGGAGTTTACGAGCAGTACTTC.

This clonotype was recorded at least ten times. The rearrangement joins TRBV6-6 to TRBJ1-2, with D possibly being TRBD1 (5 bases). V was shortened by 3 bases and J by 12 bases, with 14 bases between the two germline ends. Germline V gene data show CDR1 as MNHNY and CDR2 as SVGAGI (reference sequence). CDR3 length: 12 residues. CDR3 region: CASSYQGTEDTF. DNA of the CDR3: TGTGCCAGCAGTTATCAGGGTACGGAGGACACCTTC.

Worth noting for this clonotype: Given a much more abundant clone one base away, this may be a read error. The genes are TRBV7-2 and TRBJ2-3; 11 bases align to TRBD2. The CDR3 runs to 16 residues. The germline V gene encodes CDR1 SGHTA and CDR2 FQGNSA. DNA for the CDR3: TGTGCCAGCAGCTTAGCCGGGACTAGCGGCACAGGTACGCAGTATTTT. This translates into CASSLAGTSGTGTQYF. The full variable domain, in which reference TRBV7-2 and TRBJ2-3 provide the parts outside the CDR3, is GAGVSQSPSNKVTEKGKDVELRCDPISGHTALYWYRQSLGQGLEFLIYFQGNSAPDKSGLPSDRFSAERTGGSVSTLTIQRTQQEDSAVYLCASSLAGTSGTGTQYFGPGTRLTVL.

The rearrangement links TRBV20-1 to TRBJ1-1; no definite D call. Germline assignment: CDR1 DFQATT and CDR2 SNEGSKA (reference sequence). The CDR3 is made up of 11 amino acids. Between the trimmed V and J ends, which lost 3 bases and 11 bases, there was a span of 13 bases. CDR3 protein: CSASPAVVAFF. The CDR3 bases are TGCAGTGCTAGCCCTGCAGTAGTGGCTTTCTTT.

In this sample, this clonotype turned up many times. V usage is TRBV3-1 and J usage is TRBJ1-2, with 10 nucleotides matching TRBD1. V dropped 8 bases and J dropped 4; count of bases not matched to a gene: 7. Germline V gene sequence: CDR1 LGHDT, CDR2 YNNKEL (reference sequence). This CDR3 region has 14 residues. The CDR3 DNA follows: TGTGCCAGCTCCCAAAGGACAGGGGGCTATGGCTACACCTTC. The encoded protein is CASSQRTGGYGYTF.

V and J are TRBV6-5 and TRBJ1-6, with D tentatively TRBD1 (5 bases). Trimming took 6 bases from V and 5 from J, leaving 17 bases between them. The germline V gene encodes CDR1 MNHEY and CDR2 SVGAGI. The CDR3 loop spans 16 amino acids. CDR3 sequence: CASRTGGGRDNSPLHF. Written as DNA, the CDR3 is TGTGCCAGCAGAACTGGCGGGGGTCGCGATAATTCACCCCTCCACTTT.

The rearrangement uses TRBV20-1 and TRBJ1-5; 7 bases match TRBD1. The ends lost 5 bases at V and 2 bases at J; junction bases unmatched: 9. The CDR3 is 15 residues long. Germline V CDR1 and CDR2: DFQATT, SNEGSKA (reference sequence). The CDR3 spells CSADRQGSGNQPQHF. The CDR3 nucleotides are TGCAGTGCTGACCGACAGGGCTCGGGCAATCAGCCCCAGCATTTT.

In this sample, this clonotype turned up many times. This may be a read error, as it is one base from a much larger clone. The chain recombines TRBV4-1 with TRBJ2-3; D unclear. The germline V gene encodes CDR1 MGHRA and CDR2 YSYEKL. This CDR3 is 14 amino acids long. This chain's CDR3 is CASSPDPLRDAQYF. The DNA for the CDR3 is TGCGCCAGCAGCCCGGACCCATTACGAGATGCGCAGTATTTT.

Regarding this clonotype: One end of the junction fails to match germline, which may point to a read error. V gene TRBV7-2 combines with J gene TRBJ1-1; D is unclear. This CDR3 spans 12 amino acids. Germline CDR1 reads SGHTA; CDR2 reads FQGNSA. CDR3 DNA sequence: TGTGCCAACAGCCCAAGAAACACTGAAGCTTTCTTT. Translating it yields CANSPRNTEAFF.

This clonotype was observed at least ten times. The genes are TRBV12-3 or TRBV12-4 and TRBJ2-1; D perhaps matches TRBD2 (6 bases). The CDR3 runs to 13 residues. V was pared by 0 bases and J by 6 bases, with 6 bases between. The DNA for the CDR3 is TGTGCCAGCAGTTTAGCGGGGGGCAATGAGCAGTTCTTC. Translating gives CASSLAGGNEQFF.

The chain joins TRBV5-1 to TRBJ1-1, with D possibly TRBD1 on 6 matching bases. The CDR3 is made up of 14 amino acids. Trimming cost V 4 bases and J 5 bases, with 15 bases left between them. Germline CDR1 SGHRS, CDR2 YFSETQ. The CDR3 region has the DNA TGCGCCAGCAGCCTTCCCAGGGGTGGGACTGAAGCTTTCTTT. Its translation is CASSLPRGGTEAFF.

Many counts were recorded for this clonotype. The chain has TRBV28 and TRBJ2-1; 8 nucleotides line up with TRBD2. This CDR3 contains 15 residues. V was pared by 1 base and J by 3 bases, with 2 bases of the junction left unmatched. Germline V gene lookup returns CDR1 MDHEN and CDR2 SYDVKM. This CDR3 reads CASSLYGTSYNEQFF. The CDR3 DNA is TGTGCCAGCAGTTTATACGGGACTAGCTACAATGAGCAGTTCTTC.

The chain links TRBV18 to TRBJ1-2, with TRBD1 matching 10 bases. The V and J ends lost 2 bases and 5 bases, in that order; junction bases with no gene match: 2. CDR1 is KGHSH, CDR2 LQKENI, per germline. This CDR3 comprises 14 residues. The CDR3 DNA sequence: TGTGCCAGCTCACCAGAGGGACAGGGGTATGGCTACACCTTC. Its protein is CASSPEGQGYGYTF.

This clonotype was observed a few times. This chain joins TRBV28 and TRBJ1-2, with D possibly TRBD1 on 5 matching bases. V dropped 7 bases and J dropped 5 bases, with 17 bases sitting between them. Germline lookup yields CDR1 MDHEN and CDR2 SYDVKM. This CDR3 spans 14 amino acids. CDR3 coding DNA: TGTGCCAGCACCCGTCCAGGGCCCCTTTATGGCTACACCTTC. Translating gives CASTRPGPLYGYTF.

With regard to this clonotype: Given a much more abundant clone one base away, this may be a read error. J is TRBJ2-7 and V is TRBV20-1, with a possible D match to TRBD1 (6 bases). Germline V lookup: CDR1 DFQATT, CDR2 SNEGSKA (reference sequence). CDR3 length: 13 amino acids. CDR3 residues: CSTRDTSSYEQYF. CDR3 nucleotides: TGCAGTACTAGGGACACGAGCTCCTACGAGCAGTACTTC.

Only a few counts were recorded for this clonotype. The chain has TRBV6-2 or TRBV6-3 and TRBJ2-7; the D call may be TRBD1 or TRBD2 (5 bases each). The CDR3 consists of 10 residues. Germline V gene data show CDR1 as MNHEY and CDR2 as SVGEGT. Between the trimmed V and J ends, which lost 10 bases and 4 bases, there was a span of 8 bases. This CDR3 is CATGRYEQYF. The CDR3 bases are TGTGCCACGGGGCGGTACGAGCAGTACTTC.

Remarks on this clonotype: Since a much larger clone is just one base distant, this may be a read error. The genes are TRBV6-6 and TRBJ2-1; tentatively, D is TRBD1 (6 bases). CDR3 length equals 14 residues. From germline, CDR1 is MNHNY and CDR2 SVGAGI (reference sequence). The CDR3 region is CASSYGQGYNKQFF. Here the CDR3 DNA reads TGTGCCAGCAGTTATGGGCAGGGGTACAATAAGCAGTTCTTC.

This clonotype was counted a few times. The chain joins TRBV27 to TRBJ2-1, with 11 bases that match TRBD2. The CDR3 covers 17 residues. Losses at the gene ends were 6 bases for V and 3 bases for J; bases not matched to a gene: 10. CDR1 is MNHEY and CDR2 is SMNVEV in the germline V gene (reference sequence). The CDR3 nucleotides are TGTGCCAGCAGCCTGACCCCTAGCGGGGGGCGCTACAATGAGCAGTTCTTC. It is translated as CASSLTPSGGRYNEQFF.